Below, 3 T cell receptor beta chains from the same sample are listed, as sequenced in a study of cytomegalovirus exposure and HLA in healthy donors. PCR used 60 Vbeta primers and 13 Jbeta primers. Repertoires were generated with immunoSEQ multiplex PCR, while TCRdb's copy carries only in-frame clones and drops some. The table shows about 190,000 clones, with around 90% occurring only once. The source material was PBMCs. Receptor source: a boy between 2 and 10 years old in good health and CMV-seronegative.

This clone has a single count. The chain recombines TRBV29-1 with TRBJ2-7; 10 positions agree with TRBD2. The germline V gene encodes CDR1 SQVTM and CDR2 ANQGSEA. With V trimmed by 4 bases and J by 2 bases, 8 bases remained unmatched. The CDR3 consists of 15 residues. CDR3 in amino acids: CSVVSWTSGTYEQYF. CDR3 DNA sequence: TGCAGCGTTGTATCTTGGACTAGCGGAACCTACGAGCAGTACTTC.

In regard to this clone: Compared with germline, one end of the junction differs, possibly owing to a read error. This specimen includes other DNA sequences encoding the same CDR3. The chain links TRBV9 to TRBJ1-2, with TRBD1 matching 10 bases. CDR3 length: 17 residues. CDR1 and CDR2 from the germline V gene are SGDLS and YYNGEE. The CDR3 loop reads CASSVVDRGPPNYGYTF. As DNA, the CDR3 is TGTGCCAGCAGTGTAGTTGACAGGGGGCCCCCTAACTATGGCTACACCTTC.

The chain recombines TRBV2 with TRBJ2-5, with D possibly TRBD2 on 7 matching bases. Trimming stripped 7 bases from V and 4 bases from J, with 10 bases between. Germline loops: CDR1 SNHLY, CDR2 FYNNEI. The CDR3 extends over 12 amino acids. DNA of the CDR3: TGTGCCAGCAAGGGGGGGGGAGAGACCCAGTACTTC. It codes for CASKGGGETQYF.